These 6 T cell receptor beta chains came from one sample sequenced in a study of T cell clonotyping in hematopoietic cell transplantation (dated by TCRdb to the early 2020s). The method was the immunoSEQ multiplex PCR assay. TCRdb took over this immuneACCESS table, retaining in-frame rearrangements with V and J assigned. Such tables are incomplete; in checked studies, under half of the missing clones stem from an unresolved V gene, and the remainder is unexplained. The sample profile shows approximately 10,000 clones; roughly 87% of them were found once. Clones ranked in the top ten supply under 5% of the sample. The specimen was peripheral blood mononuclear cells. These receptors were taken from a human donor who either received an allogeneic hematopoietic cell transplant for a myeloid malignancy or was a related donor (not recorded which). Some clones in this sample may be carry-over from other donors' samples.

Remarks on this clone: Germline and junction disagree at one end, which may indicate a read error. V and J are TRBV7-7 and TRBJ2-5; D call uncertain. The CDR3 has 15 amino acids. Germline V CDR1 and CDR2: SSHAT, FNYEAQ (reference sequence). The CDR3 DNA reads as TGTGCTAGCAGCTTAGGACCGAGAATTGTAGAGACCCAGTACTTC. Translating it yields CASSLGPRIVETQYF.

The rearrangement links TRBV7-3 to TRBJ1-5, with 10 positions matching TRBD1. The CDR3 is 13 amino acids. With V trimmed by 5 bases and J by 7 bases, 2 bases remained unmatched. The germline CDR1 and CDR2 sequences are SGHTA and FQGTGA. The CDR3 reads CASSLDRGQPQHF. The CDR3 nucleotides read TGTGCCAGCAGCCTGGACAGGGGGCAGCCCCAGCATTTT.

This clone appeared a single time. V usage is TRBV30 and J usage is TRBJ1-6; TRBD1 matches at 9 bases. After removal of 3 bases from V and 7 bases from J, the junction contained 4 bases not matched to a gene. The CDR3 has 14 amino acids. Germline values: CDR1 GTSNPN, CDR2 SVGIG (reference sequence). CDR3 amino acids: CAWSGDRGNSPLHF. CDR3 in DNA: TGTGCCTGGAGCGGAGACAGGGGGAATTCACCCCTCCACTTT. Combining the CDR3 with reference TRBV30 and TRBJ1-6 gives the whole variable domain SQTIHQWPATLVQPVGSPLSLECTVEGTSNPNLYWYRQAAGRGLQLLFYSVGIGQISSEVPQNLSASRPQDRQFILSSKKLLLSDSGFYLCAWSGDRGNSPLHFGNGTRLTVT.

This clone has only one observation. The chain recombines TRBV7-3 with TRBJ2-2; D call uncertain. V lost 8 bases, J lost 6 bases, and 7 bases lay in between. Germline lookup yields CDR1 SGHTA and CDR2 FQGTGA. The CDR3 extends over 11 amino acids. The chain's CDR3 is CASGRPGELFF. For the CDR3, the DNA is TGTGCCAGCGGGCGACCCGGGGAGCTGTTTTTT.

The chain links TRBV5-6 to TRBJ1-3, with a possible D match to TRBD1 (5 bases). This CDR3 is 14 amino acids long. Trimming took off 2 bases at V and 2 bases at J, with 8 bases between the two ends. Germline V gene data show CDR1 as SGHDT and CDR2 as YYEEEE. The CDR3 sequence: CASSFPGTGNTIYF. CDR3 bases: TGTGCCAGCAGCTTCCCAGGGACTGGAAACACCATATATTTT.

The CDR3 here is CASSRRLPTKETQYF. For the CDR3, the DNA is TGTGCCAGCAGCCGCAGACTCCCTACTAAAGAGACCCAGTACTTC. The chain recombines TRBV11-2 with TRBJ2-5; the D is unclear. There are 15 residues in the CDR3. Germline-derived CDR1 and CDR2 are SGHAT and FQNNGV. V lost 5 bases and J lost 3, with 16 bases in between. Filled out from reference TRBV11-2 and TRBJ2-5, the complete variable domain reads EAGVAQSPRYKIIEKRQSVAFWCNPISGHATLYWYQQILGQGPKLLIQFQNNGVVDDSQLPKDRFSAERLKGVDSTLKIQPAKLEDSAVYLCASSRRLPTKETQYFGPGTRLLVL.